The entry below describes one T cell receptor (beta chain). This sample was taken from a study of cytomegalovirus exposure and HLA in healthy donors. The PCR had 60 Vbeta and 13 Jbeta primers. TCRdb's table, derived via immunoSEQ multiplex PCR, lists solely in-frame clones and lacks some. This table holds about 92,000 clones, about 84% found once. V was clipped by 3 bases and J by 3 bases, with 11 bases between them. The CDR3 is made up of 13 amino acids. Looked up from germline, CDR1 is GTSNPN and CDR2 is SVGIG (reference sequence). The TCR was taken from a girl between 2 and 10 years old in good health and CMV-seropositive. What was sequenced was PBMCs. The chain carries TRBV30 and TRBJ1-2, with D tentatively TRBD1 (5 bases). The CDR3 here is CAWRDRGDYGYTF. CDR3 nucleotide sequence: TGTGCCTGGAGGGACCGGGGGGACTATGGCTACACCTTC.